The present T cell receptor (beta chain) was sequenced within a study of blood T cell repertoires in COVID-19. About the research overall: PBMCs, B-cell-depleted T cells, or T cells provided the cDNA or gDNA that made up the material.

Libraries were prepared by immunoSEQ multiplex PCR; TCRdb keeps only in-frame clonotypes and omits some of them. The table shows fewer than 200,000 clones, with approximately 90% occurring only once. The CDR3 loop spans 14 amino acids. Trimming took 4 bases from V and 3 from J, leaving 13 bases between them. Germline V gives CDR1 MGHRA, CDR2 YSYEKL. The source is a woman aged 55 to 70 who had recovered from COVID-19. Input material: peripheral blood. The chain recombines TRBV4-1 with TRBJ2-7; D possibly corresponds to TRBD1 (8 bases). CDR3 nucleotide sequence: TGCGCCAGCAGCCGCACAGGGGGGGACTACGAGCAGTACTTC. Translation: CASSRTGGDYEQYF.